These T cell receptor beta chains were read from a single sample in a study of cytomegalovirus exposure and HLA in healthy donors. The data were produced by immunoSEQ multiplex PCR, yet TCRdb's version contains in-frame clones alone and is incomplete. Of approximately 82,000 clones listed, approximately 95% were seen once; the top ten hold around 0.69%. The sample was PBMCs. The source of these receptors is a woman younger than 35 in good health and CMV-seronegative. Each CDR3 is given with its conserved first and last residue. A D gene is named only where the DNA matches it firmly. Expanded clones get a size class; other rows say once, few or many, or leave the size out.

J gene | V gene | D gene | clone size | CDR3 protein | CDR3 DNA
TRBJ2-3 | TRBV7-2 | TRBD1 | NA | CASSVQGAGADTQYF | TGTGCCAGCAGCGTACAGGGGGCAGGGGCAGATACGCAGTATTTT
TRBJ2-1 | TRBV9 | TRBD1 | NA | CASSPSPGTGAPPNEQFF | TGTGCCAGCAGCCCAAGCCCGGGGACAGGGGCCCCCCCCAATGAGCAGTTCTTC
TRBJ2-1 | TRBV10-3 | TRBD2 | NA | CAIQAGTSGYNEQFF | TGTGCCATCCAAGCCGGGACTAGCGGCTACAATGAGCAGTTCTTC
TRBJ2-7 | TRBV4-1 | NA | NA | CASSQVTVKSYEQYF | TGCGCCAGCAGCCAAGTAACAGTTAAATCCTACGAGCAGTACTTC
TRBJ1-6 | TRBV18 | TRBD1 | NA | CASSPGTGNNSPLHF | TGTGCCAGCTCACCCGGGACAGGGAATAATTCACCCCTCCACTTT
TRBJ2-3 | TRBV28 | NA | NA | CASSLGGGSTDTQYF | TGTGCCAGCAGTTTAGGCGGGGGCAGCACAGATACGCAGTATTTT
TRBJ2-7 | TRBV19 | NA | NA | CASSPGTGGDEQYF | TGTGCCAGTAGTCCTGGAACAGGGGGGGACGAGCAGTACTTC
TRBJ2-1 | TRBV5-1 | TRBD2 | NA | CASSIPTSGRRDEQFF | TGCGCCAGCAGCATCCCGACTAGCGGGAGAAGGGATGAGCAGTTCTTC
TRBJ2-1 | TRBV9 | TRBD2 | NA | CASSVVGSGGSDEQFF | TGTGCCAGCAGCGTAGTGGGCAGCGGGGGGTCGGATGAGCAGTTCTTC
TRBJ2-7 | TRBV7-9 | NA | once | CASSFSDTVMVGQYF | TGTGCCAGCAGCTTTTCTGACACCGTTATGGTTGGGCAGTACTTC
TRBJ2-7 | TRBV18 | NA | NA | CASSLSGVYEQYF | TGTGCCAGCTCACTATCAGGGGTCTACGAGCAGTACTTC
TRBJ1-1 | TRBV29-1 | TRBD1 | NA | CSAQGAGYATEAFF | TGCAGCGCACAGGGGGCGGGTTATGCCACTGAAGCTTTCTTT